These 25 T cell receptor beta chains were sequenced from one sample in a study of T cell repertoires in cytomegalovirus infection. Their antigens are not known. TCRdb reprocessed the reads via MiXCR and lists one record per CDR3 protein. The table has 650,000 to 850,000 distinct CDR3 sequences, just under 30% seen once. Sequenced material: cultured CD8+ T cells from PBMCs, taken from culture after CMV antigen stimulation. These receptors were taken from a human donor in good health (CMV status not recorded). Some clones in this sample may be carry-over from other donors' samples.

This rearrangement joins TRBV5-4 to TRBJ1-2; D is unresolved. Between the trimmed V and J ends, which lost 4 bases and 4 bases, there was a span of 17 bases. Germline lookup yields CDR1 SGHNT and CDR2 YYREEE (reference sequence). This CDR3 spans 15 amino acids. The CDR3 bases are TGTGCCAGCAGCCCGAGAGAGAGTCGCTCCTATGGCTACACCTTC. Translating it yields CASSPRESRSYGYTF.

This clonotype was recorded many times. The chain uses TRBV7-2 and TRBJ2-7, with unresolved D. The ends were cut back, 4 bases at V and 0 bases at J, with 4 bases in the middle. In germline, CDR1 is SGHTA, CDR2 FQGNSA. The CDR3 loop spans 12 amino acids. The CDR3 bases are TGTGCCAGCAGCTCGAGCTCCTACGAGCAGTACGTC. Translating gives CASSSSSYEQYV.

The table lists this clonotype with many counts. A junction end diverges from the germline sequence, so it may reflect a read error. This chain connects TRBV7-7 to TRBJ2-1; 9 bases map to TRBD2. Germline lookup yields CDR1 SSHAT and CDR2 FNYEAQ (reference sequence). The CDR3 extends over 13 amino acids. CDR3 in DNA: TGTGCTAGCAGCTTTATTAGCGGGGGTGAGCAGTTCTTC. Translation gives CASSFISGGEQFF.

The genes are TRBV29-1 and TRBJ2-1, with D tentatively TRBD1 (6 bases). V lost 4 bases, J lost 6 bases, and 10 bases lay in between. The CDR3 is made up of 12 amino acids. Per the germline V gene, CDR1 is SQVTM and CDR2 is ANQGSEA. CDR3 sequence: CSVARGGNEQFF. In DNA form, the CDR3 reads TGCAGCGTTGCCAGGGGTGGCAATGAGCAGTTCTTC.

V usage is TRBV6-5 and J usage is TRBJ1-6; a possible D gene is TRBD1 (5 bases). Germline V lookup: CDR1 MNHEY, CDR2 SVGAGI. V lost 2 bases to trimming and J lost 5 bases, with 7 bases between them. The CDR3 has 14 amino acids. Here the CDR3 DNA reads TGTGCCAGCAGTTACGGGACGGATAATTCACCCCTCCACTTT. It yields the protein CASSYGTDNSPLHF.

In this sample, this clonotype turned up a few times. CDR3 loop: CATSRDRGTLPNYGYTF. The CDR3 DNA reads TGTGCCACCAGCAGAGATCGGGGGACATTGCCTAACTATGGCTACACCTTC. V gene TRBV15 combines with J gene TRBJ1-2; D may be TRBD1 (6 bases). This CDR3 spans 17 amino acids. Germline V lookup: CDR1 LNHNV, CDR2 YYDKDF (reference sequence). Deletions cut 0 bases from V and 0 bases from J, with 14 bases between.

This clonotype has just a few counts. The chain employs TRBV25-1 and TRBJ1-1; D is possibly TRBD1 (5 bases). The CDR3 is made up of 14 amino acids. Trimming left V 3 bases short and J 5 bases short, with 13 bases between. Germline V lookup: CDR1 MGHDK, CDR2 SYGVNS. In DNA, the CDR3 is TGTGCCAGCAGTGATCGGACACGGGGGACTGAAGCTTTCTTT. Residues: CASSDRTRGTEAFF.

The chain carries TRBV4-1 and TRBJ1-2; no firm D call. Trimming left V 1 base short and J 8 bases short, with 11 bases between. CDR3 length equals 13 residues. Germline CDR1 and CDR2: MGHRA and YSYEKL. The CDR3 here is CASSQALATGYTF. CDR3 nucleotides: TGCGCCAGCAGCCAAGCACTAGCGACGGGCTACACCTTC.

J is TRBJ2-5 and V is TRBV24-1; D gene ambiguous. Trimming cost V 2 bases and J 2 bases, with 11 bases left between them. The CDR3 is made up of 15 amino acids. CDR1 and CDR2 (germline): KGHDR, SFDVKD. The CDR3 DNA sequence: TGTGCCACCAGTGATTCTAACGTGAGGCAAGAGACCCAGTACTTC. It specifies CATSDSNVRQETQYF.

CDR3 protein: CASSPSDTFSYEQYF. As DNA, the CDR3 is TGTGCCAGCAGCCCTTCCGACACCTTCTCCTACGAGCAGTACTTC. The rearrangement links TRBV6-5 to TRBJ2-7; no reliable D call. The CDR3 consists of 15 residues. Per the germline V gene, CDR1 is MNHEY and CDR2 is SVGAGI. V lost 6 bases and J lost 0, with 15 bases in between.

The rearrangement joins TRBV25-1 to TRBJ2-7; D ambiguous. The CDR3 runs to 12 residues. Trimming cost V 11 bases and J 7 bases, with 18 bases left between them. Germline CDR1 and CDR2: MGHDK and SYGVNS. CDR3 region: CAAGNSYMEQYF. Here the CDR3 DNA reads TGTGCCGCCGGAAATAGCTACATGGAGCAGTACTTC.

This clonotype was seen a single time. The CDR3 loop is CASSSPGQGNNSPLHF. In DNA form, the CDR3 reads TGTGCCAGCAGTTCCCCTGGGCAGGGGAATAATTCACCCCTCCACTTT. The chain has TRBV12-3 or TRBV12-4 and TRBJ1-6; perhaps TRBD1 as D (6 bases). Deletions cut 4 bases from V and 5 bases from J, with 15 bases between. This CDR3 spans 16 amino acids.

This clonotype was observed many times. In DNA form, the CDR3 reads TGTGCCAGCAGTTTGGGACCCCCGGTTCAGCCCCAGCATTTT. It codes for CASSLGPPVQPQHF. The J gene is TRBJ1-5, the V gene TRBV12-3 or TRBV12-4; possibly TRBD1 for D (5 bases). Trimming cost V 3 bases and J 6 bases, with 12 bases left between them. This CDR3 contains 14 residues.

The chain recombines TRBV12-3 or TRBV12-4 with TRBJ2-7, with D hard to call. The CDR3 runs to 17 residues. Trimming took 1 base from V and 3 from J, leaving 19 bases between them. The CDR3 spells CASSLGRNTGLYYEQYF. The CDR3 region has the DNA TGTGCCAGCAGTTTAGGAAGGAACACCGGCCTCTACTACGAGCAGTACTTC.

This clonotype has a handful of counts. The chain uses TRBV28 and TRBJ1-5; maybe TRBD1 (5 bases). Trimming shortened V by 2 bases and J by 5 bases, and 10 bases separated the two germline ends. Germline V gene data show CDR1 as MDHEN and CDR2 as SYDVKM. The length of the CDR3 is 14 residues. The CDR3 is CASSLTGDYQPQHF. CDR3 DNA: TGTGCCAGCAGTTTAACAGGAGATTATCAGCCCCAGCATTTT.

This clonotype was seen a few times. V usage is TRBV4-1 and J usage is TRBJ1-1, with D unresolved. This CDR3 is 12 amino acids long. Per the germline V gene, CDR1 is MGHRA and CDR2 is YSYEKL. Trimming removed 3 bases at V and 3 bases at J, with 5 bases between. This CDR3 reads CASSHPYTEAFF. In nucleotides, the CDR3 is TGCGCCAGCAGCCACCCATACACTGAAGCTTTCTTT.

This clonotype was seen at least ten times. The chain combines TRBV7-6 with TRBJ2-3, with D perhaps TRBD2 (5 bases). In germline, CDR1 is SGHVS, CDR2 FNYEAQ. Trimming shortened V by 7 bases and J by 1 base, and 12 bases separated the two germline ends. The CDR3 extends over 14 amino acids. CDR3 region: CASTPGWGTDTQYF. CDR3 sequence (DNA): TGTGCCAGCACCCCGGGGTGGGGCACAGATACGCAGTATTTT.

This clonotype was counted ten times or more. The chain joins TRBV7-2 to TRBJ2-1; D is undetermined. The CDR3 consists of 13 residues. CDR1 and CDR2 from the germline V gene are SGHTA and FQGNSA. Deletions cut 0 bases from V and 5 bases from J, with 5 bases between. The CDR3 DNA reads TGTGCCAGCAGCTTAGCACGTGACAATGAGCAGTTCTTC. As protein: CASSLARDNEQFF. Together with reference TRBV7-2 and TRBJ2-1, the CDR3 gives the full variable domain: GAGVSQSPSNKVTEKGKDVELRCDPISGHTALYWYRQSLGQGLEFLIYFQGNSAPDKSGLPSDRFSAERTGGSVSTLTIQRTQQEDSAVYLCASSLARDNEQFFGPGTRLTVL.

This clonotype was counted ten times or more. This CDR3 reads CASSRGAFYEQYF. The CDR3 bases are TGTGCCAGCAGCCGCGGGGCATTCTACGAGCAGTACTTC. The V call is TRBV7-6, the J call TRBJ2-7, with D maybe TRBD2 (6 bases). V was cut by 5 bases and J by 3 bases, with 11 bases left in between. CDR1 is SGHVS, CDR2 FNYEAQ, per germline. The CDR3 is 13 amino acids.

In its sample, this clonotype was seen many times. J is TRBJ2-3 and V is TRBV7-6; TRBD1 aligns across 7 bases. The J segment lost 1 base and the V segment lost 0 bases, leaving 7 bases of the junction unmatched. Looked up from germline, CDR1 is SGHVS and CDR2 is FNYEAQ. The CDR3 is made up of 17 amino acids. CDR3 in amino acids: CASSLAETGIGTDTQYF. The CDR3 nucleotides read TGTGCCAGCAGCTTAGCAGAGACAGGGATCGGCACAGATACGCAGTATTTT. Full variable domain (outside the CDR3, taken from reference TRBV7-6 and TRBJ2-3): GAGVSQSPRYKVTKRGQDVALRCDPISGHVSLYWYRQALGQGPEFLTYFNYEAQQDKSGLPNDRFSAERPEGSISTLTIQRTEQRDSAMYRCASSLAETGIGTDTQYFGPGTRLTVL.

The V call is TRBV20-1, the J call TRBJ1-2; D is ambiguous. The CDR3 spans 13 residues. Germline CDR1 reads DFQATT; CDR2 reads SNEGSKA (reference sequence). Trimming took off 2 bases at V and 2 bases at J, with 9 bases between the two ends. Here the CDR3 reads CSARHLTNYGYTF. The CDR3 DNA is TGCAGTGCTAGACATCTTACGAACTATGGCTACACCTTC.

This clonotype was detected only a few times. The gene calls are TRBV11-2 and TRBJ2-1, with 7 bases that match TRBD1. This CDR3 comprises 16 residues. The V gene's germline CDR1 is SGHAT and CDR2 FQNNGV. After removal of 7 bases from V and 6 bases from J, the junction contained 15 bases not matched to a gene. CDR3 region: CASTPPDRAGPNEQFF. The CDR3 coding sequence is TGTGCCAGCACCCCTCCCGACAGGGCCGGACCCAATGAGCAGTTCTTC. Combining the CDR3 with reference TRBV11-2 and TRBJ2-1 gives the whole variable domain EAGVAQSPRYKIIEKRQSVAFWCNPISGHATLYWYQQILGQGPKLLIQFQNNGVVDDSQLPKDRFSAERLKGVDSTLKIQPAKLEDSAVYLCASTPPDRAGPNEQFFGPGTRLTVL.

This clonotype has a handful of counts. J is TRBJ2-1 and V is TRBV4-1; a possible D gene is TRBD1 (6 bases). Trimming left V 0 bases short and J 7 bases short, with 28 bases between. CDR3 length: 20 residues. Germline V CDR1 and CDR2: MGHRA, YSYEKL. Written as DNA, the CDR3 is TGCGCCAGCAGCCAAGATTGGGGGCATGTGGGACCCTCCGGCTCAAATGAGCAGTTCTTC. It translates to CASSQDWGHVGPSGSNEQFF.

This clonotype occurred once. The gene calls are TRBV9 and TRBJ1-6; 7 nucleotides align to TRBD1. The length of the CDR3 is 12 residues. V was pared by 3 bases and J by 15 bases, with 6 bases of the junction left unmatched. The germline V gene encodes CDR1 SGDLS and CDR2 YYNGEE. The CDR3: CASSANRDSLHF. DNA of the CDR3: TGTGCCAGCAGCGCGAACCGGGACAGCCTCCACTTT.

In its sample, this clonotype was seen many times. V gene TRBV19 combines with J gene TRBJ2-1; 7 bases are shared with TRBD2. V gave up 7 bases and J gave up 5 bases; unmatched junction bases: 17. Per the germline V gene, CDR1 is LNHDA and CDR2 is SQIVND (reference sequence). The CDR3 totals 17 residues. The CDR3 DNA follows: TGTGCCAGTACATCCGAGCGGGACCACCTAACCAACAATGAGCAGTTCTTC. Translation: CASTSERDHLTNNEQFF. The full variable domain, completed using reference TRBV19 and TRBJ2-1, is DGGITQSPKYLFRKEGQNVTLSCEQNLNHDAMYWYRQDPGQGLRLIYYSQIVNDFQKGDIAEGYSVSREKKESFPLTVTSAQKNPTAFYLCASTSERDHLTNNEQFFGPGTRLTVL.